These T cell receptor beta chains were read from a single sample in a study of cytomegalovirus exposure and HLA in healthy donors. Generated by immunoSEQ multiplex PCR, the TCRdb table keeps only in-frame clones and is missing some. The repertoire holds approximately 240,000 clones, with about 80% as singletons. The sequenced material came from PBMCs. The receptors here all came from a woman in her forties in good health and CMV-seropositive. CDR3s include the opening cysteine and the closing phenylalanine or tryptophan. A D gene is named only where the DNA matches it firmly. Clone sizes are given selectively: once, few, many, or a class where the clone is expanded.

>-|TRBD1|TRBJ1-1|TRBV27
CASSLWTGSKEAFF
TGTGCCAGCAGTTTATGGACAGGCTCAAAGGAAGCTTTCTTT
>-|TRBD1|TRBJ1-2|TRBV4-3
CASSQGTGNGYTF
TGCGCCAGCAGCCAAGGGACAGGGAATGGCTACACCTTC
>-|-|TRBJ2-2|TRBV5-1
CASDSGAGANTGELFF
TGCGCCAGCGATTCCGGGGCGGGGGCTAACACCGGGGAGCTGTTTTTT
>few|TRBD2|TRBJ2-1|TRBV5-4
CASSLIGGGQYNEQFF
TGTGCCAGCAGCTTGATCGGCGGGGGGCAATACAATGAGCAGTTCTTC
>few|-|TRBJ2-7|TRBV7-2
CASSQGWRGHYEQYF
TGTGCCAGCAGCCAGGGCTGGCGGGGGCACTACGAGCAGTACTTC
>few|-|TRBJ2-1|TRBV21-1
CASSKRFNEQFF
TGTGCCAGCAGCAAGAGGTTCAATGAGCAGTTCTTC
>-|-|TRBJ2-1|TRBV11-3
CASSKLAGEKQFF
TGTGCCAGCAGCAAGCTAGCCGGGGAGAAGCAGTTCTTC
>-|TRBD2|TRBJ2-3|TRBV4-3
CASSQDAGSGGPTDTQYF
TGCGCCAGCAGCCAGGATGCGGGGTCGGGAGGCCCCACAGATACGCAGTATTTT
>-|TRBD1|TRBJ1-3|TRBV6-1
CASSAQGAITGNTIYF
TGTGCCAGCAGTGCCCAGGGGGCAATCACTGGAAACACCATATATTTT
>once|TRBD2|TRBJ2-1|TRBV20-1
CSAGDYTEQFF
TGCAGTGCTGGGGACTACACTGAGCAGTTCTTC
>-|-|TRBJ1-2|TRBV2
CASSEANTGIGYTF
TGTGCCAGCAGTGAAGCCAATACAGGGATTGGCTACACCTTC
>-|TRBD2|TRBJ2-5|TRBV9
CAGSVASGGSAQYF
TGTGCCGGCAGCGTGGCTAGCGGGGGGTCGGCCCAGTACTTC
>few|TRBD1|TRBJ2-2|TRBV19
CASSTRQGDTGELFF
TGTGCCAGTAGTACCCGACAGGGCGACACCGGGGAGCTGTTTTTT
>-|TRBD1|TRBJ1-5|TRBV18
CASSPRGQGFNQPQHF
TGTGCCAGCTCACCCCGCGGACAGGGTTTCAATCAGCCCCAGCATTTT
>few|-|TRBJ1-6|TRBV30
CAWNRGTSPLHF
TGTGCCTGGAATCGAGGAACATCACCCCTCCACTTT
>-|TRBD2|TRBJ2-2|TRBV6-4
CASSRDYTNTGELFF
TGTGCCAGCAGTCGGGACTATACGAACACCGGGGAGCTGTTTTTT
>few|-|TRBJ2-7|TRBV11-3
CASSLPGEDYEQYF
TGTGCCAGCAGCTTACCAGGTGAGGACTACGAGCAGTACTTC
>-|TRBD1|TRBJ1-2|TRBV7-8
CASSLARLGTAGRGYTF
TGTGCCAGCAGCTTAGCGCGGTTGGGGACAGCAGGAAGGGGCTACACCTTC
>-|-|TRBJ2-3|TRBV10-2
CASSVRHTSTDTQYF
TGCGCCAGCAGTGTTCGACACACTAGCACAGATACGCAGTATTTT
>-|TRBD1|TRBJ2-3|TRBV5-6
CASSLRGPADTQYF
TGTGCCAGCAGCTTAAGGGGGCCGGCAGATACGCAGTATTTT
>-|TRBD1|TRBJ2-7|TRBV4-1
CASSQNSGTAHEQYF
TGCGCCAGCAGCCAGAATTCAGGGACAGCACACGAGCAGTACTTC
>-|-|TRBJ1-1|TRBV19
CASSTRSIRGLGTAFF
TGTGCCAGTAGTACCCGCTCAATTAGGGGTTTGGGCACCGCTTTCTTT
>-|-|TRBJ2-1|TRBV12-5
CASGPRTSGGNEQFF
TGTGCTAGTGGACCTAGGACCTCCGGGGGCAATGAGCAGTTCTTC
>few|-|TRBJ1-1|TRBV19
CASIQGGTEAFF
TGTGCCAGTATCCAAGGGGGCACTGAAGCTTTCTTT